A single sample is the source of the 23 T cell receptor beta chains below, sequenced in a study of regulatory T cells in long-lasting Graves disease. Building the TCR beta libraries relied on iRepertoire HTBI primers, and CDR3 regions underwent Arm-PCR. Each CDR3 protein is one row after TCRdb ran MiXCR on the multiplex PCR reads. Altogether roughly 510,000 distinct CDR3 sequences are present, roughly 15% being singletons, with the ten largest covering 12%. The time point was: newly diagnosed GD, antithyroid drugs for less than 3 months. RNA from PBMCs was the source of the TCR library. These data were also reused for a study on T cells in Graves' hyperthyroidism and ophthalmopathy.

The source material was peripheral blood mononuclear cells (PBMCs), sampled at new diagnosis, from a patient treated with antithyroid drugs. Receptors originate from a man aged 18 to 35 with Graves disease.

This clonotype has more than one count but fewer than ten. The chain combines TRBV7-6 with TRBJ2-1; 8 bases match TRBD2. V lost 3 bases to trimming and J lost 1 base; unmatched junction nucleotides: 17. The CDR3 has 20 residues. Germline CDR1 is SGHVS and CDR2 is FNYEAQ. CDR3 loop: CASSFPESSVAGHSYNEQFF. CDR3 bases: TGTGCCAGCAGCTTCCCGGAGTCATCGGTAGCGGGACATTCCTACAATGAGCAGTTCTTC.

The V gene is TRBV6-1, the J gene TRBJ2-3; D possibly corresponds to TRBD2 (6 bases). The CDR3 is made up of 15 amino acids. Germline loops: CDR1 MNHNS, CDR2 SASEGT. V lost 5 bases, J lost 3 bases, and 15 bases lay in between. The CDR3 DNA is TGTGCCAGCAGTCTCTCCCCCGGGACTACAGATACGCAGTATTTT. Protein product: CASSLSPGTTDTQYF.

This clonotype was seen repeatedly, ten times or more. The V call is TRBV12-3 or TRBV12-4, the J call TRBJ2-1; D ambiguous. The CDR3 has 12 amino acids. Trimming took off 4 bases at V and 9 bases at J, with 10 bases between the two ends. CDR3 sequence (DNA): TGTGCCAGCAGTTGGGCTCCGGGTGAGCAGTTCTTC. Translation: CASSWAPGEQFF.

This clonotype was found a few times. V and J are TRBV18 and TRBJ2-1; D might be TRBD2 (5 bases). V lost 5 bases, J lost 3 bases, and 14 bases lay in between. From germline, CDR1 is KGHSH and CDR2 LQKENI. The CDR3 spans 15 residues. CDR3 region: CASSSRKADYNEQFF. The CDR3 DNA reads as TGTGCCAGCTCATCGCGGAAAGCGGACTACAATGAGCAGTTCTTC.

This clonotype was detected ten times or more. The CDR3: CASTPLAGEETQYF. CDR3 nucleotides: TGTGCCAGCACTCCTCTAGCGGGAGAAGAGACCCAGTACTTC. V usage is TRBV12-3 or TRBV12-4 and J usage is TRBJ2-5; 10 nucleotides align to TRBD2. This CDR3 is 14 amino acids long. The junction had 5 bases not matched to a gene; V was cut back by 7 bases and J by 3 bases.

Ten or more counts support this clonotype. The genes are TRBV5-1 and TRBJ2-1; D unclear. Looked up from germline, CDR1 is SGHRS and CDR2 is YFSETQ. The CDR3 length is 15 residues. Trimming shortened V by 0 bases and J by 6 bases, and 13 bases separated the two germline ends. The DNA for the CDR3 is TGCGCCAGCAGCTTGGGAAGGATCTTAAGCAATGAGCAGTTCTTC. Translated: CASSLGRILSNEQFF.

This chain joins TRBV5-1 and TRBJ2-5; 9 bases match TRBD2. Germline loops: CDR1 SGHRS, CDR2 YFSETQ. This CDR3 comprises 14 residues. V was pared by 8 bases and J by 4 bases, with 9 bases of the junction left unmatched. The CDR3, as DNA: TGCGCCAGTTCTCGGAAAGCGGGAGGAGAGACCCAGTACTTC. Residues: CASSRKAGGETQYF.

On this clonotype: No conserved phenylalanine or tryptophan ends this CDR3, so it is likely a read error. The chain joins TRBV30 to TRBJ2-1; no definite D call. V lost 3 bases to trimming and J lost 0 bases, with 12 bases between them. CDR1 GTSNPN and CDR2 SVGIG come from the germline V gene (reference sequence). This CDR3 has 15 amino acids. CDR3 DNA: TGTGCCTGGAGACCGACTTGGAGCTCCTACAATGAGCAGTTCCTC. This codes for CAWRPTWSSYNEQFL.

This clonotype was counted between two and nine times. The chain joins TRBV27 to TRBJ1-1; D not certain. Trimming cost V 3 bases and J 0 bases, with 8 bases left between them. CDR1 MNHEY and CDR2 SMNVEV come from the germline V gene (reference sequence). CDR3 length: 14 amino acids. The CDR3 DNA reads TGTGCCAGCAGTTTCGGTAATATGAACACTGAAGCTTTCTTT. This sequence encodes CASSFGNMNTEAFF.

This clonotype has a handful of counts. This chain uses TRBV7-9 with TRBJ1-2; D is possibly TRBD1 (6 bases). Germline V gives CDR1 SEHNR, CDR2 FQNEAQ (reference sequence). The V and J ends lost 7 bases and 0 bases respectively, with 12 bases between them. The CDR3 extends over 14 amino acids. CDR3 coding DNA: TGTGCCAGCACACGACAGGAGGCTAACTATGGCTACACCTTC. Residues: CASTRQEANYGYTF.

The CDR3 region has the DNA TGTGCCAGCTTGGGACAGGGTTCGAGTGAAAAACTGTTTTTT. Encoded protein: CASLGQGSSEKLFF. V gene TRBV19 combines with J gene TRBJ1-4, with 9 nucleotides matching TRBD1. The CDR3 runs 14 residues. The V gene end was trimmed by 9 bases and the J gene end by 7 bases; junction bases not matched to a gene: 9. The V gene's germline CDR1 is LNHDA and CDR2 SQIVND (reference sequence).

The genes are TRBV20-1 and TRBJ2-7, with D unclear. Trimming removed 4 bases from V and 2 bases from J, with 12 bases in between. Per the germline V gene, CDR1 is DFQATT and CDR2 is SNEGSKA (reference sequence). This CDR3 has 13 residues. CDR3 in amino acids: CSATPGETYEQYF. The CDR3 bases are TGCAGTGCTACCCCCGGTGAAACCTACGAGCAGTACTTC.

This clonotype was seen many times. CDR3 nucleotide sequence: TGTGCCAGCAGCTTAGCTCAGGGTAGGGTGGGGACTGAAGCTTTCTTT. Protein sequence: CASSLAQGRVGTEAFF. The chain has TRBV11-2 and TRBJ1-1; tentatively, D is TRBD1 (5 bases). Germline loops: CDR1 SGHAT, CDR2 FQNNGV. The CDR3 is made up of 16 amino acids. Between the trimmed V and J ends, which lost 1 base and 5 bases, there was a span of 17 bases.

This clonotype was detected only a few times. This rearrangement joins TRBV9 to TRBJ1-2, with D possibly TRBD1 on 6 matching bases. CDR3 length equals 17 residues. Germline CDR1 SGDLS, CDR2 YYNGEE. V was cut by 3 bases and J by 1 base, with 19 bases left in between. This CDR3 reads CASSGYRENWGNYGYTF. CDR3 in DNA: TGTGCCAGCAGCGGATACAGGGAGAACTGGGGTAACTATGGCTACACCTTC.

As concerns this clonotype: At one boundary the junction diverges from the germline segment, which might be a read error. This chain links TRBV4-1 with TRBJ1-1; D gene unclear. This CDR3 contains 13 residues. The germline CDR1 and CDR2 sequences are MGHRA and YSYEKL. The CDR3 nucleotides read TGTGCCAGCAGCCAAGATTCGGACACTGAAGCTTTCTTT. This translates into CASSQDSDTEAFF.

This clonotype has ten or more counts. The V call is TRBV20-1, the J call TRBJ2-7; a weak D match, TRBD2 (5 bases). CDR1 is DFQATT, CDR2 SNEGSKA, per germline (reference sequence). Between the trimmed V and J ends, which lost 2 bases and 5 bases, there was a span of 10 bases. The CDR3 is 12 residues long. The CDR3 here is CSARIEGHEQYF. The CDR3 nucleotides read TGCAGTGCTAGAATTGAGGGTCACGAGCAGTACTTC.

The chain uses TRBV19 and TRBJ2-7; TRBD1 matches at 8 bases. CDR1 and CDR2 from the germline V gene are LNHDA and SQIVND (reference sequence). Trimming took 3 bases from V and 3 from J; bases not matched to a gene: 7. The CDR3 has 15 residues. The CDR3 nucleotides read TGTGCCAGTAGTATTGGGGCAGGGGGCTTCTACGAGCAGTACTTC. Its protein is CASSIGAGGFYEQYF.

This chain links TRBV24-1 with TRBJ2-7; 12 bases align to TRBD2. This CDR3 is 18 amino acids long. CDR1 and CDR2 (germline): KGHDR, SFDVKD. V was clipped by 0 bases and J by 2 bases; unmatched bases: 7. The CDR3 bases are TGTGCCACCAGTGATTTGGGGACTAGCGGGCCCTTTACCTACGAGCAGTACTTC. This sequence encodes CATSDLGTSGPFTYEQYF.

This chain links TRBV30 with TRBJ2-5; D possibly corresponds to TRBD2 (5 bases). The CDR3 loop spans 13 amino acids. Germline values: CDR1 GTSNPN, CDR2 SVGIG (reference sequence). Between the trimmed V and J ends, which lost 0 bases and 7 bases, there was a span of 12 bases. Here the CDR3 reads CAWSVSGSGTQYF. The CDR3 DNA follows: TGTGCCTGGAGTGTGTCGGGGAGTGGGACCCAGTACTTC.

V usage is TRBV19 and J usage is TRBJ1-3; D not certain. The length of the CDR3 is 17 residues. In germline, CDR1 is LNHDA, CDR2 SQIVND (reference sequence). Trimming took off 11 bases at V and 0 bases at J, with 23 bases between the two ends. The CDR3 loop reads CAFKSRRGPISGNTIYF. Written as DNA, the CDR3 is TGTGCCTTTAAATCGAGACGGGGTCCCATCTCTGGAAACACCATATATTTT.

This clonotype was seen at least ten times. The V and J genes are TRBV12-3 or TRBV12-4 and TRBJ1-1, with D unclear. The V end lost 5 bases, the J end lost 7 bases, and 8 bases lay between the germline ends. CDR3 length: 11 amino acids. CDR3 bases: TGTGCCAGCAGTCTCGGGATTGAAGCTTTCTTT. Translating gives CASSLGIEAFF.

This clonotype was recorded at least ten times. The rearrangement links TRBV6-1 to TRBJ2-7; D might be TRBD2 (5 bases). The CDR3 loop spans 12 amino acids. V lost 5 bases and J 7 bases, leaving 12 bases between the germline ends. Per the germline V gene, CDR1 is MNHNS and CDR2 is SASEGT. The DNA for the CDR3 is TGTGCCAGCAGTCACGGGGAAAGGGAGCAGTACTTC. It is translated as CASSHGEREQYF.

This clonotype was counted once. The chain's CDR3 is CASSPYLGVGTGELFF. The CDR3 DNA sequence: TGTGCCAGCAGCCCCTATCTGGGAGTAGGGACCGGGGAGCTGTTTTTT. The chain uses TRBV7-3 and TRBJ2-2; D is possibly TRBD2 (5 bases). Trimming shortened V by 5 bases and J by 5 bases, and 18 bases separated the two germline ends. CDR3 length: 16 amino acids. Germline V CDR1 and CDR2: SGHTA, FQGTGA.